The rows below give T cell receptor beta chains drawn from one sample of a study of blood T cell repertoires in COVID-19. Method: immunoSEQ multiplex PCR; TCRdb's copy keeps in-frame clones and lacks some. The sample holds approximately 180,000 clones; roughly 89% are singletons and the top ten take 2% to 2.5%. Source material: PBMCs or T cells enriched from blood (not recorded which). The source is a woman in her forties with acute COVID-19. Each CDR3 is given with its conserved first and last residue. Each record gives: V gene, J gene, CDR3 protein.

V: TRBV4-2; J: TRBJ1-4; CDR3: CASSQEPVVQGNEKLFF
V: TRBV30; J: TRBJ2-7; CDR3: CAWSATHSVKAQYF
V: TRBV5-5; J: TRBJ2-6; CDR3: CASRRVGGANVLTF
V: TRBV19; J: TRBJ2-1; CDR3: CASSTRTGDINEQFF
V: TRBV25-1; J: TRBJ2-7; CDR3: CASTEGGLGYYEQYF
V: TRBV29-1; J: TRBJ2-1; CDR3: CSVGGGSSYNEQFF
V: TRBV14; J: TRBJ2-7; CDR3: CASSQGGQGVNEQYF
V: TRBV7-2; J: TRBJ2-6; CDR3: CASSLDSNSGANVLTF
V: TRBV10-3; J: TRBJ2-1; CDR3: CAISEVEGASYNEQFF
V: TRBV19; J: TRBJ2-6; CDR3: CASRLDRGPVTF
V: TRBV12-5; J: TRBJ1-2; CDR3: CASGFSNYGYTF
V: TRBV18; J: TRBJ2-1; CDR3: CASSRTGGSYNEQFF
V: TRBV2; J: TRBJ2-3; CDR3: CASSVLGQGTDTQYF
V: TRBV19; J: TRBJ2-1; CDR3: CASSIPGVYNEQFF
V: TRBV6-2/TRBV6-3; J: TRBJ2-7; CDR3: CASSYSGPGGFYEQYF
V: TRBV28; J: TRBJ1-2; CDR3: CASRIREESIPGYTF
V: TRBV4-1; J: TRBJ2-2; CDR3: CASSHTGTGGMNTGELFF
V: TRBV12-5; J: TRBJ2-5; CDR3: CASQPSGGPFLTQYF
V: TRBV12-5; J: TRBJ2-7; CDR3: CASGLTGTIRHEQYF
V: TRBV7-9; J: TRBJ2-3; CDR3: CASSPVSGKRTDTQYF
V: TRBV7-6; J: TRBJ2-5; CDR3: CASSLGFRGQETQYF
V: TRBV7-2; J: TRBJ2-7; CDR3: CASSLGGGGATQTYEQYF
V: TRBV28; J: TRBJ2-3; CDR3: CASQGGTDTQYF